This T cell receptor (beta chain) emerged from a study of chemoradiotherapy in HPV16-positive cancers. Study observations and caveats: Candidate HPV-specific clones and E7-related TCR motifs grew in tumor during treatment.

As regards this clone: Its antigen is not identified.

V lost 1 base and J 3 bases, leaving 11 bases between the germline ends. The CDR3 is made up of 14 amino acids. From germline, CDR1 is SGDLS and CDR2 YYNGEE. Repertoires were generated with immunoSEQ multiplex PCR, while TCRdb's copy carries only in-frame clones and drops some. The sample yields approximately 50,000 clones, 90% seen once. This clonotype was obtained from a human donor with HPV-associated anogenital cancer. The chain joins TRBV9 to TRBJ2-7; D ambiguous. Material: blood, obtained from a patient who underwent chemoradiotherapy. In DNA form, the CDR3 reads TGTGCCAGCAGCGTAACGGGTCTGTTCTACGAGCAGTACTTC. Its translation is CASSVTGLFYEQYF.